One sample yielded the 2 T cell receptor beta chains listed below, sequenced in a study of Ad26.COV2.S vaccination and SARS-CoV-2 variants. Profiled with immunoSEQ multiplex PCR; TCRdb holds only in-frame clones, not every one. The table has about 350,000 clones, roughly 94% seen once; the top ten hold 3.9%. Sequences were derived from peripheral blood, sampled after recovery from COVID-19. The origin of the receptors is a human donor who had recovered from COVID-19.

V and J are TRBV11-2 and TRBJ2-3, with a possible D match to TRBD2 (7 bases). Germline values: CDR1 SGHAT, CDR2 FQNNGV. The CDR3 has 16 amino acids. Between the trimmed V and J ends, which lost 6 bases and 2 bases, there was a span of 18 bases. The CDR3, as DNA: TGTGCCAGCAGACGAGGAGGGGGGAGGGACACAGATACGCAGTATTTT. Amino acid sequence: CASRRGGGRDTDTQYF.

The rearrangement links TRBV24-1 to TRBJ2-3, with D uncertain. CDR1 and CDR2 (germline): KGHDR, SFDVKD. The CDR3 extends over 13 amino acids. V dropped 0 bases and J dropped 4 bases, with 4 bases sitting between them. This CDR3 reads CATSDLQADTQYF. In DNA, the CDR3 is TGTGCCACCAGTGATTTGCAAGCAGATACGCAGTATTTT.